This TCR beta chain was identified in a study of T cells in localized non-small cell lung cancer. Sequenced by immunoSEQ multiplex PCR; TCRdb stores in-frame clones only, minus some. The profile covers roughly 40,000 clones, with about four fifths appearing a single time and under 8% taken by the ten largest. The V end was cut by 6 bases, the J end by 3 bases, with 11 bases between. Per the germline V gene, CDR1 is SEHNR and CDR2 is FQNEAQ (reference sequence). The CDR3 sequence is 13 residues long. Study observations and caveats: The tumor had only one region sequenced, so heterogeneity remains possible. A median of about 60 of the top 100 tumor clones appeared in adjacent lung, which was paired and uninvolved. A raised T cell density in blood coincided with lengthier overall survival.

Note on this clone: Its antigen is not identified.

This TCR derives from a male donor aged 60 or older with stage II lung adenocarcinoma. The J gene is TRBJ2-5, the V gene TRBV7-9; a possible D gene is TRBD2 (6 bases). The sample was peripheral blood mononuclear cells, taken before any cancer treatment. The CDR3 is CASRRLGEETQYF. CDR3 DNA sequence: TGTGCCAGCAGACGACTAGGGGAAGAGACCCAGTACTTC.